This T cell receptor (beta chain) was documented in a study of T-cell reconstitution after alpha-beta-depleted transplantation in children. Whole-study findings and limits: At the one-year point after transplant, T-cell counts and TCRbeta diversity were found to come mostly from T cells that had been newly produced. It was reported that alpha-beta T cells came from several hundred expanded graft clones (about two months after transplant). The study traced high day-60 TCRbeta diversity in some patients to surviving recipient T cells and thymic progenitors.

Ten or more counts support this clonotype. Its matching antigen is unknown. Relative to the germline gene, one junction end is altered; a read error may explain this. Unique molecular identifiers were built into the TCRbeta library. TCRdb fed the PCR reads into MiXCR, producing one record per CDR3 protein. The table records approximately 650,000 distinct CDR3 sequences, around 14% of them present only once. Germline V lookup: CDR1 SGHRS, CDR2 YFSETQ. The CDR3 consists of 12 residues. The source of this sequence is a girl aged 2-10 years with congenital amegakaryocytic thrombocytopenia, due to receive a stem cell transplant. The rearrangement uses TRBV5-1 and TRBJ2-1; TRBD2 is a possible D gene (6 bases). Sample: PBMCs, taken before TCRalphabeta/CD19-depleted stem cell transplant. Here the CDR3 reads CASSLLGPGEVF. The CDR3 region has the DNA TGCGCCAGCAGCCTTCTAGGTCCGGGGGAAGTCTTC.